This T cell receptor beta chain originates from a study of beta chain features in type 1 diabetes. Whole-study findings and limits: Over-representation of high TCR-expressing cells was a possible consequence of cDNA sequencing. A potential influence of HLA type upon TCRB rearrangement remained unresolved herein.

Expressed TCRB transcripts were sequenced because the entire RNA isolate underwent reverse transcription. Repertoires were generated with immunoSEQ multiplex PCR, while TCRdb's copy carries only in-frame clones and drops some. The table includes 200,000 to 250,000 clones, around 9.9% detected once. This clone has a handful of counts. Its specificity is not known. Germline V CDR1 and CDR2: SEHNR, FQNEAQ (reference sequence). The CDR3 contains 14 residues. Trimming pared 3 bases from V and 0 bases from J, leaving 9 bases between. The chain carries TRBV7-9 and TRBJ2-7; tentatively, D is TRBD2 (5 bases). Source material: central memory CD4+ T cells from blood. The sequence came from a man aged 18 to 35 in good health. The CDR3 spells CASSFTADSYEQYF. CDR3 nucleotides: TGTGCCAGCAGCTTCACAGCGGACTCCTACGAGCAGTACTTC.